These 10 T cell receptor beta chains were all obtained from the same sample, sequenced in a study of cytomegalovirus exposure and HLA in healthy donors. PCR amplification relied on 60 Vbeta primers (plus 13 Jbeta primers). Some clones are missing from TCRdb's copy, which holds only in-frame ones; the method was immunoSEQ multiplex PCR. The table shows around 230,000 clones, with about four fifths occurring only once. Specimen: PBMCs. These receptors were collected from a man in his forties or fifties in good health and CMV-seropositive.

The V and J genes are TRBV19 and TRBJ2-1, with D possibly TRBD1 on 5 matching bases. Trimming stripped 5 bases from V and 6 bases from J, with 17 bases between. CDR3 length: 15 amino acids. Germline lookup yields CDR1 LNHDA and CDR2 SQIVND (reference sequence). The CDR3 bases are TGTGCCAGTAGTTCCGTTGGGGCAGGGCTCAATGAGCAGTTCTTC. Amino acids: CASSSVGAGLNEQFF.

The V gene is TRBV4-2, the J gene TRBJ1-2, with 7 bases that match TRBD1. Germline-derived CDR1 and CDR2 are LGHNA and YNFKEQ. The CDR3 loop spans 14 amino acids. The V and J ends lost 1 base and 5 bases, in that order; junction bases with no gene match: 4. The CDR3 coding sequence is TGTGCCAGCAGCCAAGTATCAGGGGGATATGGCTACACCTTC. Its translation: CASSQVSGGYGYTF.

The rearrangement uses TRBV6-1 and TRBJ1-1; D is unresolved. Trimming cost V 6 bases and J 0 bases, with 14 bases left between them. This CDR3 is 15 amino acids long. The germline V gene has CDR1 MNHNS and CDR2 SASEGT. For the CDR3, the DNA is TGTGCCAGCAGGGGGTCGGGGAATATGAACACTGAAGCTTTCTTT. Residues: CASRGSGNMNTEAFF.

The V call is TRBV19, the J call TRBJ2-5, with 7 bases identical to TRBD2. The CDR3 is 13 residues long. Looked up from germline, CDR1 is LNHDA and CDR2 is SQIVND (reference sequence). With V trimmed by 8 bases and J by 0 bases, 3 bases remained unmatched. CDR3 sequence: CASGRGDQETQYF. The CDR3 coding sequence is TGTGCCAGTGGTCGGGGGGACCAAGAGACCCAGTACTTC.

The chain is built from TRBV15 and TRBJ2-7; 12 nucleotides agree with TRBD2. This CDR3 is 15 amino acids long. The trim removed 5 bases at V and 1 base at J, leaving 3 bases unmatched. Germline V lookup: CDR1 LNHNV, CDR2 YYDKDF (reference sequence). The CDR3 nucleotides read TGTGCCACCAGCGGAGGGACTAGCGGGTCCTACGAGCAGTACTTC. Protein: CATSGGTSGSYEQYF.

This chain uses TRBV4-1 with TRBJ2-5, with a tentative D call TRBD2 (5 bases). Germline loops: CDR1 MGHRA, CDR2 YSYEKL. Trimming took 0 bases from V and 5 from J, leaving 10 bases between them. This CDR3 contains 14 residues. The DNA for the CDR3 is TGCGCCAGCAGCCAAGATCGGACTCAGGAGACCCAGTACTTC. Translated: CASSQDRTQETQYF.

The V call is TRBV4-2, the J call TRBJ1-3; D ambiguous. Trimming shortened V by 1 base and J by 0 bases, and 13 bases separated the two germline ends. Germline V lookup: CDR1 LGHNA, CDR2 YNFKEQ. This CDR3 has 17 residues. CDR3 in amino acids: CASSQGVRGFSGNTIYF. CDR3 DNA sequence: TGTGCCAGCAGCCAAGGGGTAAGAGGGTTCTCTGGAAACACCATATATTTT.

The genes are TRBV15 and TRBJ1-4; D is possibly TRBD1 (6 bases). V was pared by 0 bases and J by 8 bases, with 16 bases between. The CDR3 runs 16 residues. Germline V gene sequence: CDR1 LNHNV, CDR2 YYDKDF (reference sequence). The DNA for the CDR3 is TGTGCCACCAGCAGAGATGGACAGTCAATTTCGGAAAAACTGTTTTTT. Amino acid sequence: CATSRDGQSISEKLFF.

J is TRBJ2-3 and V is TRBV19, with D tentatively TRBD2 (6 bases). V was pared by 5 bases and J by 4 bases, with 16 bases between. CDR1 and CDR2 from the germline V gene are LNHDA and SQIVND (reference sequence). CDR3 length: 15 residues. Here the CDR3 reads CASSPTSGVADTQYF. CDR3 nucleotides: TGTGCCAGTAGTCCAACATCGGGAGTAGCAGATACGCAGTATTTT.

This sequence joins TRBV11-2 and TRBJ1-2; TRBD1 might be the D (6 bases). This CDR3 has 14 residues. V dropped 4 bases and J dropped 5 bases, with 14 bases sitting between them. CDR1 is SGHAT, CDR2 FQNNGV, per germline. The CDR3 region is CASSSLQGRYGYTF. The CDR3 region has the DNA TGTGCCAGCAGCTCGCTACAGGGAAGGTATGGCTACACCTTC.